One and the same sample provided the 5 T cell receptor beta chains below, sequenced in a study of T cell responses to AZD1222 COVID-19 vaccine. This table comes from immunoSEQ multiplex PCR, and its TCRdb copy is limited to in-frame clones, with some not included. The data contain around 130,000 clones, about 93% of them singletons. Source: peripheral blood, taken 28 days after the second AZD1222 dose. The receptors here all came from an adult who received the AZD1222 COVID-19 vaccine.

The chain uses TRBV5-4 and TRBJ1-5, with 8 bases identical to TRBD1. The germline gives CDR1 SGHNT, CDR2 YYREEE (reference sequence). The CDR3 has 13 amino acids. V shed 5 bases and J 6 bases; nucleotides not matched to a gene: 4. CDR3: CASSVQGAQPQHF. In nucleotides, the CDR3 is TGTGCCAGCAGTGTTCAGGGGGCTCAGCCCCAGCATTTT.

The chain uses TRBV16 and TRBJ1-5; 8 bases line up with TRBD1. This CDR3 contains 17 residues. Germline V gene data show CDR1 as KGHSY and CDR2 as FQNENV. J was trimmed by 6 bases and V by 4 bases; bases with no gene match: 14. This CDR3 is CASSPTRAGQGGQPQHF. CDR3 sequence (DNA): TGTGCCAGCAGCCCAACCCGGGCAGGACAGGGAGGTCAGCCCCAGCATTTT.

The chain uses TRBV19 and TRBJ2-1; 10 bases map to TRBD2. This CDR3 comprises 18 residues. Germline CDR1 LNHDA, CDR2 SQIVND (reference sequence). V shed 5 bases, J shed 0 bases, and the junction held 10 bases outside the gene matches. DNA of the CDR3: TGTGCCAGTAGTCGGGTTAGCGGGGGGTTGAGCTCCTACAATGAGCAGTTCTTC. Protein product: CASSRVSGGLSSYNEQFF.

The chain couples TRBV5-1 to TRBJ1-1; D might be TRBD1 (6 bases). Germline V gene sequence: CDR1 SGHRS, CDR2 YFSETQ. This CDR3 is built from 15 residues. V lost 2 bases to trimming and J lost 3 bases, with 14 bases between them. The CDR3 region has the DNA TGCGCCAGCAGCTTTACAGGGAGGGCCGACACTGAAGCTTTCTTT. It translates to CASSFTGRADTEAFF.

This clone was counted a single time. The genes are TRBV29-1 and TRBJ1-1, with D maybe TRBD1 (5 bases). Germline assignment: CDR1 SQVTM and CDR2 ANQGSEA. V lost 5 bases to trimming and J lost 2 bases, with 9 bases between them. The CDR3 spans 12 residues. CDR3 bases: TGCAGCGTTCTGGGACTTAACACTGAAGCTTTCTTT. Amino acids: CSVLGLNTEAFF.